Listed below are T cell receptor beta chains from one sample, sequenced in a study of blood T cell repertoires in COVID-19. Sequencing was performed with immunoSEQ multiplex PCR; in TCRdb, only in-frame clones are kept and a portion is missing. The table includes 24,000 or so clones, around 90% detected once. The sequenced sample was peripheral blood. These receptors all come from a human donor in a cohort sampled during active COVID-19. The donor label of this sample is uncertain. Both conserved end residues are part of each CDR3. Each record gives: clone size, D gene, V gene, J gene, CDR3 DNA, CDR3 protein. A D gene is named only where the DNA matches it firmly. For some rows the clone size is stated as once, few or many, or as a class when expanded; others skip it.

>.|.|TRBV5-4|TRBJ2-7
TGTGCCAGCAGCTTGGGGCTCAGCGTGAGCTCCTACGAGCAGTACTTC
CASSLGLSVSSYEQYF
>.|.|TRBV2|TRBJ2-1
TGTGCCAGCATTCCTGACAGGAATGAGCAGTTCTTC
CASIPDRNEQFF
>.|.|TRBV20-1|TRBJ2-5
TGCAGTGCCGTAGCGGACTGGACCCAGTACTTC
CSAVADWTQYF
>.|TRBD1|TRBV5-5|TRBJ2-7
TGTGCCAGCAGCTTAACAGGGGACCCCTCCTACGAGCAGTACTTC
CASSLTGDPSYEQYF
>.|.|TRBV7-9|TRBJ1-1
TGTGCCAGCAGCTTAAGCAGGGACACTGAAGCTTTCTTT
CASSLSRDTEAFF
>few|.|TRBV19|TRBJ1-5
TGTGCCAGTAGTCTTAGACAGGAATACCAGCCCCAGCATTTT
CASSLRQEYQPQHF
>once|TRBD1|TRBV9|TRBJ1-1
TGTGCCAGCAGCCTTCGACAGGGCAACACTGAAGCTTTCTTT
CASSLRQGNTEAFF
>once|TRBD2|TRBV7-3|TRBJ2-1
TGTGCCAGCAGCTTAGGAACTAGCGGGGAACCCCCCAATGAGCAGTTCTTC
CASSLGTSGEPPNEQFF
>.|.|TRBV7-9|TRBJ1-6
TGTGCCAGCAACTCCGCTGGAGGCACCCGAAATAATTCACCCCTCCACTTT
CASNSAGGTRNNSPLHF
>.|TRBD1|TRBV4-1|TRBJ2-3
TGCGCCAGCAGCAACCTCCCGACAGGGACGAACACAGATACGCAGTATTTT
CASSNLPTGTNTDTQYF
>.|.|TRBV5-4|TRBJ2-1
TGTGCCAGCAGCTTCGGAGGGCAGGACAATGAGCAGTTCTTC
CASSFGGQDNEQFF
>.|.|TRBV6-5|TRBJ1-2
TGTGCCAGCAGTTACTCAGCAGGGTCGAATGGCTACACCTTC
CASSYSAGSNGYTF
>.|.|TRBV4-1|TRBJ1-2
TGCGCCAGCAGCCAAGATTCAAGCGGTGGACGTGGCTACACCTTC
CASSQDSSGGRGYTF